This is a list of T cell receptor beta chains from one sample in a study of CD8 T cells in Susac syndrome. TCRdb re-called the immunoSEQ multiplex PCR reads with MiXCR, one entry per CDR3 protein. The repertoire includes 80,000 to 95,000 distinct CDR3 sequences, 90% to 95% of them detected once, and about 0.99% sits in the top ten. Sequencing used CD8+ T cells from PBMCs. The source of these receptors is a human donor with Susac syndrome. Each CDR3 is given with its conserved first and last residue. Each record gives: CDR3 DNA, CDR3 protein, V gene, J gene, D gene, clone size. A D gene is named only where the DNA matches it firmly. Size is stated for part of the rows, as once, few or many counts, or as a class when the clone is expanded.

TGTGCCAGCAGCCATGACGGGGGGCAGGTGAAGGACTATGGCTACACCTTC	CASSHDGGQVKDYGYTF	TRBV7-9	TRBJ1-2	NA	NA
TGCAGTGCAGAAGGAGAGGACGGCCTCACCATCCAGGAGCAGTACTTC	CSAEGEDGLTIQEQYF	TRBV20-1	TRBJ2-7	NA	NA
TGTGCCAGCAGTCTAGCGGGAGTGGTGGAGACCCAGTACTTC	CASSLAGVVETQYF	TRBV7-3	TRBJ2-5	TRBD2	few
TGTGCCAGCTCACCATCGAGGGACAGCCACGAGCAGTACTTC	CASSPSRDSHEQYF	TRBV18	TRBJ2-7	TRBD1	NA
TGCAGCGTTGAGGGACTAGCGGGAGCCGAGCAGTACTTC	CSVEGLAGAEQYF	TRBV29-1	TRBJ2-7	TRBD2	NA
TGTGCCGACAACAGGGAATACAATGAGCAGTTCTTC	CADNREYNEQFF	TRBV5-8	TRBJ2-1	NA	NA
TGTGCCAGCAGCCGGGACCTCAACACCGGGGAGCTGTTTTTT	CASSRDLNTGELFF	TRBV11-3	TRBJ2-2	NA	once
TGCAGCGTGTTGGGGGAGTATAATGAGCAGTTCTTC	CSVLGEYNEQFF	TRBV29-1	TRBJ2-1	NA	NA
TGTGCCAGCAGCTCTAGCGGGAATGTGGCCGGGGAGCTGTTTTTT	CASSSSGNVAGELFF	TRBV5-6	TRBJ2-2	TRBD2	NA
TGTGCCAGCGGCATCTCTGGGGCCAACGTCCTGACTTTC	CASGISGANVLTF	TRBV11-2	TRBJ2-6	NA	NA
TGTGCCTGGAGTGCCGGACTAGATTACGATGAGCAGTTCTTC	CAWSAGLDYDEQFF	TRBV30	TRBJ2-1	TRBD2	NA
TGTGCCAGCAGCTCCCCGGGACAGGGTAGGGACTACGAGCAGTACTTC	CASSSPGQGRDYEQYF	TRBV7-9	TRBJ2-7	TRBD1	NA
TGTGCCAGCAGCTTATATGGGGGGCCCTACGAGCAGTACTTC	CASSLYGGPYEQYF	TRBV11-2	TRBJ2-7	NA	NA
TGCGCCAGCAGCCAAGATCTGGACAGTGGAGAGACCCAGTACTTC	CASSQDLDSGETQYF	TRBV4-3	TRBJ2-5	NA	NA
TGTGCCACCAGTGATCTTAAAGGGGTCGGGCAGTTCTTC	CATSDLKGVGQFF	TRBV24-1	TRBJ2-1	NA	NA
TGCAGTGCTAGAGGGGGATCCTCCTCGCTGGAGCAGTACTTC	CSARGGSSSLEQYF	TRBV20-1	TRBJ2-7	NA	NA
TGTGCCAGCAGCTTCGTCGGGGGAGCCGCTGAGCAGTTCTTC	CASSFVGGAAEQFF	TRBV11-3	TRBJ2-1	NA	few
TGTGCCAGCAGTTTAAGATTCACAGATACGCAGTATTTT	CASSLRFTDTQYF	TRBV27	TRBJ2-3	NA	NA
TGTGCCAGCAGCCAAGTACCCACTTACACCGGGGAGCTGTTTTTT	CASSQVPTYTGELFF	TRBV14	TRBJ2-2	NA	NA
TGTGCCAGCAGTGGCTTGAGCGGGGCTGGCTACAATGAGCAGTTCTTC	CASSGLSGAGYNEQFF	TRBV6-1	TRBJ2-1	TRBD2	once
TGTGCCAGCAGCTTGGGGACTAGCGGTATTCAGTACTTC	CASSLGTSGIQYF	TRBV5-6	TRBJ2-4	TRBD2	NA
TGTGCCTGGAAGCTGGGGGGCTCAGAGACCCAGTACTTC	CAWKLGGSETQYF	TRBV30	TRBJ2-5	NA	NA
TGTGCCAGCAGCTTGGTCGGGAGGCCCCAAGAGACCCAGTACTTC	CASSLVGRPQETQYF	TRBV7-2	TRBJ2-5	TRBD2	once
TGCAGTGCCCCACTAGCGGGGGGGCCAGATACGCAGTATTTT	CSAPLAGGPDTQYF	TRBV20-1	TRBJ2-3	TRBD2	NA